The rows below give T cell receptor beta chains drawn from one sample of a study of blood T cell repertoires in COVID-19. TCRdb's copy holds only in-frame clones and misses some; the assay was immunoSEQ multiplex PCR. Counted here are 95,000 to 150,000 clones, 87% occurring once; the ten biggest clones make up just under 30%. The specimen was peripheral blood. The receptors come from a woman aged 70 to 79 with acute or convalescent COVID-19. CDR3s include the opening cysteine and the closing phenylalanine or tryptophan. D genes are given only for firm matches. The size entry is marked missing in some rows and otherwise reads once, few, many or a size class.

>.|TRBV7-2|TRBJ2-5|.
TGTGCCAGCATCCCCGCGGGGCTACAAGAGACCCAGTACTTC
CASIPAGLQETQYF
>.|TRBV9|TRBJ2-5|TRBD2
TGTGCCAGCAGCACAGCGGGGGCCCCCTTGGGGCAAGAGACCCAGTACTTC
CASSTAGAPLGQETQYF
>.|TRBV2|TRBJ1-2|.
TGTGCCAGCAGTACCCAGGGCTATGGCTACACCTTC
CASSTQGYGYTF
>.|TRBV5-1|TRBJ2-5|TRBD1
TGCGCCAGCAGCCAAGGGACAGTTCAAGAGACCCAGTACTTC
CASSQGTVQETQYF
>once|TRBV28|TRBJ2-2|.
TGTGCCAGCAGTTCCCGCAGAGGAGCGAACACCGGGGAGCTGTTTTTT
CASSSRRGANTGELFF
>.|TRBV19|TRBJ1-5|TRBD1
TGTGCCAGTAGACCGGGACAGTATAGCAATCAGCCCCAGCATTTT
CASRPGQYSNQPQHF
>.|TRBV3-1/TRBV3-2|TRBJ2-5|TRBD2
TGTGCCAGCAGCCAGGGACTAGCTGAAGAGACCCAGTACTTC
CASSQGLAEETQYF
>.|TRBV11-2|TRBJ1-3|.
TGTGCCAGCAGCCCTAACCCCACAGGCGGAAACACCATATATTTT
CASSPNPTGGNTIYF
>.|TRBV6-5|TRBJ1-1|.
TGTGCCAGCAGTTACTCGAGTCAGGGGCACACTGAAGCTTTCTTT
CASSYSSQGHTEAFF
>.|TRBV11-2|TRBJ1-2|.
TGTGCCAGCAGCCCTTCAGGGGCCAACTATGGCTACACCTTC
CASSPSGANYGYTF
>.|TRBV28|TRBJ2-6|.
TGTGCCAGCAGTCTCCTGGGGCAGGCCGGAATCTCTGGGGCCAACGTCCTGACTTTC
CASSLLGQAGISGANVLTF
>.|TRBV2|TRBJ2-1|.
TGTGCCAGCAGTGAAGCGCTTCCCGGGATGAATGAGCAGTTCTTC
CASSEALPGMNEQFF
>few|TRBV2|TRBJ1-1|.
TGTGCCAGCAGTGATAGGGGGAACACTGAAGCTTTCTTT
CASSDRGNTEAFF
>.|TRBV18|TRBJ1-5|TRBD1
TGTGCCAGCTCAGCACAACAGGGGAGGCATCAGCCCCAGCATTTT
CASSAQQGRHQPQHF
>few|TRBV7-9|TRBJ2-3|TRBD1
TGTGCCAGCAGGATAACAGGGGACACGCAGTATTTT
CASRITGDTQYF
>.|TRBV2|TRBJ1-1|.
TGTGCCAGCAGTGCTGACTGGAACACTGAAGCTTTCTTT
CASSADWNTEAFF
>.|TRBV11-2|TRBJ1-2|TRBD1
TGTGCCAGCAGCCCAATCAGGGGGCGCGGTGGCTACACCTTC
CASSPIRGRGGYTF
>.|TRBV5-1|TRBJ1-3|.
TGCGCCAGCAGCTTGGATAACTCTGGAAACACCATATATTTT
CASSLDNSGNTIYF
>.|TRBV3-1/TRBV3-2|TRBJ2-3|TRBD2
TGTGCCAGCAGCCAAGTCAGTCGACTAGCGGGGGGTAGAGATACGCAGTATTTT
CASSQVSRLAGGRDTQYF
>once|TRBV7-9|TRBJ2-7|.
TGTGCCAGCAGCTTACGGACTACGTACGAGCAGTACTTC
CASSLRTTYEQYF
>.|TRBV19|TRBJ2-6|.
TGTGCCAGTATCCTAGGCAATGCTGGGGCCAACGTCCTGACTTTC
CASILGNAGANVLTF
>.|TRBV5-8|TRBJ2-1|TRBD1
TGTGCCAGCAGCAGACAGGGCTATGAGCAGTTCTTC
CASSRQGYEQFF
>few|TRBV28|TRBJ1-1|.
TGTGCCAGCAGCACACCCTTGACTGAAGCTTTCTTT
CASSTPLTEAFF
>.|TRBV7-9|TRBJ1-5|.
TGTGCCAGCTCTATTGCAGGGGCTCAGCCCCAGCATTTT
CASSIAGAQPQHF
>.|TRBV6-5|TRBJ1-6|.
TGTGCCAGCAACGACAAGTGGATTACCACCCTCCACTTT
CASNDKWITTLHF
>.|TRBV2|TRBJ2-3|.
TGTGCCAGCAGTGAGCGGGGCAGCACAGATACGCAGTATTTT
CASSERGSTDTQYF
>.|TRBV6-5|TRBJ2-5|TRBD1
TGTGCCGGCTTGGACAGGGTGCAAGAGACCCAGTACTTC
CAGLDRVQETQYF
>.|TRBV7-8|TRBJ1-2|.
TGTGCCAGCAGCTACGGAGGACAGCACTATGGCTACACCTTC
CASSYGGQHYGYTF
>.|TRBV30|TRBJ1-2|.
TGTGCCTGGAAACCACAACAGCTTGCAGGAACCTTC
CAWKPQQLAGTF
>once|TRBV6-5|TRBJ2-7|TRBD1
TGTGCCAGCAGTTTTAGACAGGGTGACGAGCAGTACTTC
CASSFRQGDEQYF
>.|TRBV7-2|TRBJ2-3|.
TGTGCCAGCAGCTTAACTGTAAGCACAGATACGCAGTATTTT
CASSLTVSTDTQYF
>.|TRBV6-5|TRBJ1-6|.
TGTGCCAGCAGTTACCGCGACCGCGGAAATTCACCCCTCCACTTT
CASSYRDRGNSPLHF
>.|TRBV5-1|TRBJ2-1|TRBD2
TGCGCCAGCAGCTTGGCCAGCGGGGGGTACTACAATGAGCAGTTCTTC
CASSLASGGYYNEQFF
>.|TRBV9|TRBJ1-3|.
TGTGCCAGCAGCGTAGGGGGCCAGAACTCTGGAAACACCATATATTTT
CASSVGGQNSGNTIYF
>.|TRBV4-1|TRBJ2-2|TRBD1
TGCGCCAGCAGCTCGGGACAGGGCCCCGGGGAGCTGTTTTTT
CASSSGQGPGELFF
>.|TRBV19|TRBJ1-2|TRBD1
TGTGCCACCCTCCCTGGAACAGGGGCGCAGGGCTACACCTTC
CATLPGTGAQGYTF
>.|TRBV28|TRBJ1-3|.
TGTGCCAGCAGTCCCCCCGGGAACTCTGGAAACACCATATATTTT
CASSPPGNSGNTIYF
>few|TRBV28|TRBJ1-1|.
TGTGCCAGCAGCGTTCCAGACAGGCTCACTGAAGCTTTCTTT
CASSVPDRLTEAFF
>.|TRBV5-4|TRBJ2-3|.
TGTGCCAGCAGCCCGCCTCGGGGGAACACAGATACGCAGTATTTT
CASSPPRGNTDTQYF
>.|TRBV2|TRBJ1-4|.
TGTGCCAGCAGCGGACAGTTAGAAGCTGAAAAACTGTTTTTT
CASSGQLEAEKLFF
>.|TRBV4-2|TRBJ1-4|TRBD1
TGTGCCAGCAGCCAAGAATCCGACAGGGTAGGCGGAAAACTGTTTTTT
CASSQESDRVGGKLFF
>.|TRBV6-2/TRBV6-3|TRBJ1-5|TRBD1
TGTGCCAGCAGTTTAGGGACAGGCAATCAGCCCCAGCATTTT
CASSLGTGNQPQHF
>.|TRBV27|TRBJ1-5|.
TGTGCCAGCAGTTTATATCCGGGCAATCAGCCCCAGCATTTT
CASSLYPGNQPQHF
>once|TRBV12-3/TRBV12-4|TRBJ1-1|.
TGTGCCAGCAGCCCGGTGAACACTGAAGCTTTCTTT
CASSPVNTEAFF
>once|TRBV6-1|TRBJ1-5|.
TGTGCCAGCAGTGACCCTCCTCAGCCCCAGCATTTT
CASSDPPQPQHF
>few|TRBV11-2|TRBJ1-1|TRBD1
TGTGCCAGCAGCTTCTCCGGGACAGAAGAAGAAGCTTTCTTT
CASSFSGTEEEAFF
>.|TRBV12-5|TRBJ2-2|TRBD1
TGTGCTAGTGGTTTGATACACAGGGGGTCCGGGGAGCTGTTTTTT
CASGLIHRGSGELFF
>.|TRBV2|TRBJ1-1|.
TGTGCCAGCAGTTTCCAAGGGAGTGAGACTGAAGCTTTCTTT
CASSFQGSETEAFF
>.|TRBV9|TRBJ1-4|.
TGTGCCAGCAGCGTAGGAGGGGGAGGGGGGAATCCTAATGAAAAACTGTTTTTT
CASSVGGGGGNPNEKLFF
>few|TRBV7-3|TRBJ1-1|TRBD1
TGTGCCAGCAGCCGAGGCGGAACAGGGGCCCTGAACACTGAAGCTTTCTTT
CASSRGGTGALNTEAFF
>.|TRBV4-1|TRBJ1-1|.
TGCGCCAGCAGTAGAGGGAACACTGAAGCTTTCTTT
CASSRGNTEAFF
>.|TRBV6-5|TRBJ1-6|.
TGTGCCAGCAGTTCCCTCCCAGGGTCTAATTCACCCCTCCACTTT
CASSSLPGSNSPLHF
>.|TRBV5-1|TRBJ2-3|.
TGCGCCAGCGCAAGAGGGGGGGGCCCAACTAGCACAGATACGCAGTATTTT
CASARGGGPTSTDTQYF